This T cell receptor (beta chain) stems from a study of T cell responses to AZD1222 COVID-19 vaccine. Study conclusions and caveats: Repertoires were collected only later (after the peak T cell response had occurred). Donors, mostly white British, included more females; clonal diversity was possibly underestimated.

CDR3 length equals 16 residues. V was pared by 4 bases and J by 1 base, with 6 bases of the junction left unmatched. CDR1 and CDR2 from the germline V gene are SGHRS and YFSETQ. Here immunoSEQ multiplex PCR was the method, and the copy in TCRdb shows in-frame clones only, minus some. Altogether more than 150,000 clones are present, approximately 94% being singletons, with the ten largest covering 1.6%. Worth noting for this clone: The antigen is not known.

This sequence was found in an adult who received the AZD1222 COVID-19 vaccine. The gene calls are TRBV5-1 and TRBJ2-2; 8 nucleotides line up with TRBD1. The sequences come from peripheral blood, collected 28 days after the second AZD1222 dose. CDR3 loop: CASSGGTGRNTGELFF. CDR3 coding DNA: TGCGCCAGCAGCGGGGGGACAGGAAGGAACACCGGGGAGCTGTTTTTT.